Listed here is a single T cell receptor beta chain. Germline CDR1 is SGHKS and CDR2 is YYEKEE (reference sequence). Trimming cost V 4 bases and J 2 bases, with 9 bases left between them. CDR3 length: 13 residues. The method was immunoSEQ multiplex PCR; TCRdb's version includes in-frame clones alone and lacks a portion of them. The top ten hold around 2.8% of the sample, which has 15,000 or so clones, around 66% seen once. The data derive from a study of neoadjuvant anti-PD-1 for oral cavity cancer. Patients were newly diagnosed with stage II-IVA oral cavity squamous cell carcinoma without prior systemic or radiation treatment.

This receptor was taken from a person aged 40-85 years with oral cavity squamous cell carcinoma. The sequences come from PBMCs, collected before nivolumab (anti-PD-1) treatment. This chain links TRBV5-5 with TRBJ1-1; D is undetermined. The CDR3 loop reads CASSVTANTEAFF. The CDR3 bases are TGTGCCAGCAGCGTTACAGCCAACACTGAAGCTTTCTTT.